The 32 T cell receptor beta chains given below trace back to one sample, sequenced in a study of control samples from healthy donors and cancer patients. The table came from immunoSEQ multiplex PCR; TCRdb's copy has only in-frame clones and leaves some out. The table lists around 40,000 clones, approximately 89% of them singletons. Sequenced sample: PBMCs. Every receptor here comes from a woman between 40 and 55 years old with head and neck cancer.

This chain uses TRBV11-2 with TRBJ2-7, with D perhaps matching TRBD1 or TRBD2 (5 bases each). This CDR3 is 15 amino acids long. The germline V and J ends were trimmed by 5 bases and 4 bases, with 18 bases remaining between them. The germline gives CDR1 SGHAT, CDR2 FQNNGV. The CDR3 protein is CASSEGPYTSYEQYF. The CDR3 nucleotides read TGTGCCAGCAGCGAGGGACCATACACCTCATACGAGCAGTACTTC.

By frequency in the sample, this clone is medium-sized (0.01 to 0.1%). V usage is TRBV6-1 and J usage is TRBJ2-2; 9 nucleotides match TRBD2. The CDR3 spans 15 residues. V lost 0 bases and J lost 4; bases outside the gene matches: 0. Per the germline V gene, CDR1 is MNHNS and CDR2 is SASEGT. The CDR3 here is CASSEASGSTGELFF. CDR3 nucleotide sequence: TGTGCCAGCAGTGAAGCTAGCGGGAGCACCGGGGAGCTGTTTTTT.

The genes are TRBV5-1 and TRBJ2-1; 11 nucleotides agree with TRBD1. Germline V CDR1 and CDR2: SGHRS, YFSETQ. J lost 10 bases, V lost 4 bases, and 7 bases had no gene match. This CDR3 contains 14 residues. The CDR3 region is CASSALGQGGEQFF. The CDR3 DNA follows: TGCGCCAGCAGCGCCTTGGGACAGGGGGGCGAGCAGTTCTTC.

V gene TRBV12-3 or TRBV12-4 combines with J gene TRBJ2-1, with unresolved D. The CDR3 loop spans 11 amino acids. V lost 3 bases and J lost 5, with 2 bases in between. The CDR3 loop is CASSFHNEQFF. CDR3 bases: TGTGCCAGCAGTTTCCACAATGAGCAGTTCTTC.

The chain combines TRBV7-7 with TRBJ2-7; 15 nucleotides align to TRBD2. Germline V gene data show CDR1 as SSHAT and CDR2 as FNYEAQ (reference sequence). The CDR3 runs to 18 residues. V lost 4 bases to trimming and J lost 5 bases; unmatched junction nucleotides: 12. CDR3 nucleotides: TGTGCCAGCAGCTCCACCGCCGGGACTAGCGGGAGGTTCGACGAGCAGTACTTC. Its translation: CASSSTAGTSGRFDEQYF.

Only one count was recorded for this clone. The CDR3 reads CASIGGATNEKLFF. Written as DNA, the CDR3 is TGTGCCAGCATCGGGGGGGCAACTAATGAAAAACTGTTTTTT. This chain links TRBV6-6 with TRBJ1-4, with D tentatively TRBD1 (5 bases). Germline-derived CDR1 and CDR2 are MNHNY and SVGAGI (reference sequence). The CDR3 sequence is 14 residues long. V lost 7 bases and J lost 0, with 9 bases in between.

The chain uses TRBV27 and TRBJ1-3; possibly TRBD1 for D (5 bases). Germline CDR1 is MNHEY and CDR2 is SMNVEV (reference sequence). The CDR3 contains 15 residues. With 2 bases removed from V and 0 bases from J, the gap between germline ends came to 8 bases. The CDR3 DNA follows: TGTGCCAGCAGTTTACAGGGTTTCTCTGGAAACACCATATATTTT. Its translation is CASSLQGFSGNTIYF.

This sequence joins TRBV20-1 and TRBJ2-7; the D is unclear. The CDR3 runs to 12 residues. The V end lost 3 bases, the J end lost 3 bases, and 9 bases lay between the germline ends. In germline, CDR1 is DFQATT, CDR2 SNEGSKA (reference sequence). The CDR3 loop reads CSASGPYYEQYF. The CDR3 nucleotides read TGCAGTGCTAGTGGCCCCTACTACGAGCAGTACTTC.

The chain uses TRBV18 and TRBJ2-3, with TRBD2 identical over 13 bases. CDR1 KGHSH and CDR2 LQKENI come from the germline V gene. V lost 4 bases to trimming and J lost 4 bases; unmatched junction nucleotides: 5. This CDR3 has 16 amino acids. Here the CDR3 reads CASSRGLAGAADTQYF. The CDR3, as DNA: TGTGCCAGCTCACGCGGACTAGCGGGGGCGGCAGATACGCAGTATTTT. Together with reference TRBV18 and TRBJ2-3, the CDR3 gives the full variable domain: NAGVMQNPRHLVRRRGQEARLRCSPMKGHSHVYWYRQLPEEGLKFMVYLQKENIIDESGMPKERFSAEFPKEGPSILRIQQVVRGDSAAYFCASSRGLAGAADTQYFGPGTRLTVL.

V gene TRBV6-5 combines with J gene TRBJ1-2, with 7 bases identical to TRBD1. Germline CDR1 is MNHEY and CDR2 is SVGAGI. V shed 4 bases and J 7 bases; nucleotides not matched to a gene: 9. This CDR3 region has 14 residues. CDR3 amino acids: CASSSRQGFSGYTF. The CDR3 DNA follows: TGTGCCAGCAGTTCCCGACAGGGTTTTTCTGGCTACACCTTC.

The chain recombines TRBV28 with TRBJ2-2; either TRBD1 or TRBD2 may fit D (5 bases each). V lost 6 bases and J 5 bases, leaving 16 bases between the germline ends. From germline, CDR1 is MDHEN and CDR2 SYDVKM. The CDR3 contains 15 residues. In nucleotides, the CDR3 is TGTGCCAGCAGATCGACCGGGACCAGGACCGGGGAGCTGTTTTTT. This gives the protein CASRSTGTRTGELFF.

For the CDR3, the DNA is TGTGCCAGTAGCACAGGGGTGCGCACTGAAGCTTTCTTT. Amino acids: CASSTGVRTEAFF. This chain uses TRBV19 with TRBJ1-1; 7 nucleotides line up with TRBD1. Trimming removed 6 bases from V and 4 bases from J; junction bases left unmatched: 5. The CDR3 has 13 amino acids. In germline, CDR1 is LNHDA, CDR2 SQIVND (reference sequence). The full variable domain, its missing parts supplied by reference TRBV19 and TRBJ1-1, is DGGITQSPKYLFRKEGQNVTLSCEQNLNHDAMYWYRQDPGQGLRLIYYSQIVNDFQKGDIAEGYSVSREKKESFPLTVTSAQKNPTAFYLCASSTGVRTEAFFGQGTRLTVV.

V is TRBV7-9 and J is TRBJ1-2; D might be TRBD1 (5 bases). CDR3 length: 12 residues. Germline V gene sequence: CDR1 SEHNR, CDR2 FQNEAQ (reference sequence). Trimming cost V 4 bases and J 8 bases, with 11 bases left between them. The DNA for the CDR3 is TGTGCCAGCAGCTCAGGGTTCGGGGGCTACACCTTC. Translated: CASSSGFGGYTF. The full variable domain, in which reference TRBV7-9 and TRBJ1-2 provide the parts outside the CDR3, is DTGVSQNPRHKITKRGQNVTFRCDPISEHNRLYWYRQTLGQGPEFLTYFQNEAQLEKSRLLSDRFSAERPKGSFSTLEIQRTEQGDSAMYLCASSSGFGGYTFGSGTRLTVV.

Concerning this clone: Other DNA sequences in this sample translate to the same CDR3. The CDR3 DNA sequence: TGTGCCAGCGGGGGGGCCCCTGGACAGGGGCAGACCCTCCACTTT. As protein: CASGGAPGQGQTLHF. The gene calls are TRBV27 and TRBJ1-6, with 9 bases identical to TRBD1. Germline CDR1 reads MNHEY; CDR2 reads SMNVEV (reference sequence). The CDR3 spans 15 residues. With V trimmed by 8 bases and J by 14 bases, 16 bases remained unmatched.

There are a few counts of this clone. The chain carries TRBV6-4 and TRBJ2-1; D is possibly TRBD1 or TRBD2 (5 bases each). The CDR3 has 13 residues. Trimming pared 0 bases from V and 6 bases from J, leaving 6 bases between. Per germline, CDR1 MRHNA and CDR2 SNTAGT. The CDR3 loop is CASSDSGTNEQFF. The CDR3 DNA reads TGTGCCAGCAGTGACTCCGGGACCAATGAGCAGTTCTTC.

The gene calls are TRBV7-9 and TRBJ2-5; 8 positions match TRBD2. The V gene end was trimmed by 5 bases and the J gene end by 1 base; junction bases not matched to a gene: 6. Germline CDR1 SEHNR, CDR2 FQNEAQ (reference sequence). The CDR3 consists of 15 residues. As DNA, the CDR3 is TGTGCCAGCAGCCCTGTAGCGGGGCCCCAAGAGACCCAGTACTTC. Its translation: CASSPVAGPQETQYF.

This chain uses TRBV9 with TRBJ2-5; 9 nucleotides align to TRBD1. The germline V gene has CDR1 SGDLS and CDR2 YYNGEE. V trimming: 4 bases; J trimming: 7 bases; junction bases outside the gene matches: 5. The CDR3 spans 13 residues. This CDR3 reads CASSRTGERTQYF. CDR3 bases: TGTGCCAGCAGCAGGACAGGGGAAAGGACCCAGTACTTC.

The rearrangement links TRBV6-5 to TRBJ2-7; TRBD1 is a possible D gene (7 bases). This CDR3 region has 14 residues. The V gene's germline CDR1 is MNHEY and CDR2 SVGAGI. V lost 6 bases and J 3 bases, leaving 15 bases between the germline ends. The CDR3 DNA sequence: TGTGCCAGCAGCAAGACCAGGGGGGTCTACGAGCAGTACTTC. It specifies CASSKTRGVYEQYF.

V and J are TRBV7-2 and TRBJ1-4; a weak D match, TRBD1 (5 bases). Trimming cost V 4 bases and J 1 base, with 7 bases left between them. The CDR3 loop spans 14 amino acids. Germline loops: CDR1 SGHTA, CDR2 FQGNSA. This chain's CDR3 is CASSYRGTNEKLFF. The CDR3 DNA sequence: TGTGCCAGCAGCTATAGGGGAACTAATGAAAAACTGTTTTTT.

The sample holds a few counts of this clone. The chain uses TRBV7-9 and TRBJ1-3; D is perhaps TRBD1 (5 bases). V was trimmed by 1 base and J by 8 bases, leaving 12 bases between them. The CDR3 is 14 residues long. The germline V gene encodes CDR1 SEHNR and CDR2 FQNEAQ (reference sequence). The CDR3 loop is CASSLGGPMDTIYF. CDR3 DNA sequence: TGTGCCAGCAGCTTAGGGGGCCCGATGGACACCATATATTTT.

This clone was seen just once. The rearrangement uses TRBV13 and TRBJ1-3; 8 nucleotides agree with TRBD1. V lost 4 bases and J lost 0; bases outside the gene matches: 29. This CDR3 comprises 24 residues. Germline CDR1 reads PRHDT; CDR2 reads FYEKMQ (reference sequence). The CDR3 loop is CASSSPVPDRQGKGQRASGNTIYF. The CDR3 nucleotides read TGTGCCAGCAGCTCGCCCGTGCCTGATCGACAGGGGAAGGGGCAGAGGGCCTCTGGAAACACCATATATTTT.

The table lists this clone with a few counts. This chain links TRBV19 with TRBJ2-1; TRBD1 matches at 9 bases. V lost 7 bases, J lost 0 bases, and 1 base stayed unmatched. CDR1 and CDR2 (germline): LNHDA, SQIVND (reference sequence). The CDR3 is 14 amino acids. The CDR3 sequence: CASKDRGSYNEQFF. Written as DNA, the CDR3 is TGTGCCAGTAAGGACAGGGGCTCCTACAATGAGCAGTTCTTC. The full variable domain, in which reference TRBV19 and TRBJ2-1 provide the parts outside the CDR3, is DGGITQSPKYLFRKEGQNVTLSCEQNLNHDAMYWYRQDPGQGLRLIYYSQIVNDFQKGDIAEGYSVSREKKESFPLTVTSAQKNPTAFYLCASKDRGSYNEQFFGPGTRLTVL.

The gene calls are TRBV5-6 and TRBJ2-2; TRBD2 matches at 7 bases. This CDR3 comprises 17 residues. Germline lookup yields CDR1 SGHDT and CDR2 YYEEEE. Trimming removed 1 base from V and 4 bases from J; junction bases left unmatched: 10. Written as DNA, the CDR3 is TGTGCCAGCAGCTTGTCATACGGGGCGGGAGCCACCGGGGAGCTGTTTTTT. Amino acid sequence: CASSLSYGAGATGELFF.

The chain has TRBV30 and TRBJ1-6; D is possibly TRBD1 (5 bases). The V end lost 0 bases, the J end lost 6 bases, and 6 bases lay between the germline ends. Germline CDR1 and CDR2: GTSNPN and SVGIG (reference sequence). CDR3 length: 13 amino acids. CDR3: CAWSVQVNSPLHF. In DNA form, the CDR3 reads TGTGCCTGGAGTGTACAGGTTAATTCACCCCTCCACTTT.

The chain is built from TRBV24-1 and TRBJ1-1; no clear D. Germline V gene data show CDR1 as KGHDR and CDR2 as SFDVKD. V was cut by 6 bases and J by 0 bases, with 13 bases left in between. This CDR3 has 15 amino acids. Here the CDR3 DNA reads TGTGCCACCAGTCATCTAGGGCCCTTGAACACTGAAGCTTTCTTT. Translation: CATSHLGPLNTEAFF.

The V call is TRBV4-1, the J call TRBJ1-1; D is undetermined. Germline CDR1 and CDR2: MGHRA and YSYEKL. Trimming took 8 bases from V and 7 from J, leaving 14 bases between them. The CDR3 is made up of 12 amino acids. CDR3 nucleotide sequence: TGCGCCAGCCGCAAGGACCCTCATGAAGCTTTCTTT. Translation gives CASRKDPHEAFF.

This clone was observed once. The chain carries TRBV30 and TRBJ2-5; either TRBD1 or TRBD2 may fit D (5 bases each). CDR3 length: 12 residues. V was trimmed by 8 bases and J by 0 bases, leaving 10 bases between them. Germline V CDR1 and CDR2: GTSNPN, SVGIG (reference sequence). CDR3 protein: CARGRYQETQYF. CDR3 bases: TGTGCCCGGGGACGGTACCAAGAGACCCAGTACTTC.

This chain joins TRBV5-1 and TRBJ1-1, with TRBD1 as a possible D gene (5 bases). This CDR3 has 16 amino acids. The V gene's germline CDR1 is SGHRS and CDR2 YFSETQ. The V end was cut by 4 bases, the J end by 0 bases, with 16 bases between. The CDR3 DNA reads TGCGCCAGCAGCGGCGGGACTGGCCAATTGAACACTGAAGCTTTCTTT. Protein sequence: CASSGGTGQLNTEAFF.

This chain connects TRBV2 to TRBJ1-4, with D hard to call. The CDR3 spans 11 residues. V shed 6 bases and J shed 17 bases, with 16 bases lying between them. The germline CDR1 and CDR2 sequences are SNHLY and FYNNEI. The CDR3 reads CASRTRASAFF. In nucleotides, the CDR3 is TGTGCCAGCAGAACGCGGGCATCTGCATTTTTT. The whole variable domain, remainder taken from reference TRBV2 and TRBJ1-4, is EPEVTQTPSHQVTQMGQEVILRCVPISNHLYFYWYRQILGQKVEFLVSFYNNEISEKSEIFDDQFSVERPDGSNFTLKIRSTKLEDSAMYFCASRTRASAFFGSGTQLSVL.

J is TRBJ2-2 and V is TRBV19; a possible D gene is TRBD1 (6 bases). The germline gives CDR1 LNHDA, CDR2 SQIVND (reference sequence). CDR3 length: 15 residues. The germline V and J ends were trimmed by 5 bases and 4 bases, with 14 bases remaining between them. CDR3 DNA sequence: TGTGCCAGTAGTGGGCGACAGGTGGGCACCGGGGAGCTGTTTTTT. Its translation: CASSGRQVGTGELFF.

The rearrangement joins TRBV29-1 to TRBJ2-7; D is unclear. In germline, CDR1 is SQVTM, CDR2 ANQGSEA. V was clipped by 1 base and J by 1 base, with 11 bases between them. This CDR3 has 14 residues. The CDR3 here is CSVEGPGGSYEQYF. The CDR3 region has the DNA TGCAGCGTTGAAGGCCCGGGTGGATCCTACGAGCAGTACTTC.

This chain links TRBV12-3 or TRBV12-4 with TRBJ1-2, with unresolved D. The CDR3 is 13 residues long. The ends were cut back, 5 bases at V and 8 bases at J, with 15 bases in the middle. This chain's CDR3 is CASSLTILRGYTF. The CDR3 nucleotides are TGTGCCAGCAGTCTGACCATTCTCCGCGGCTACACCTTC.